The 22 T cell receptor beta chains below were found in one sample sequenced in a study of human T cells and chemical hapten exposure. Noted time point: patch test 3, about 24 weeks after DPC sensitization. Treatment specified: therapeutic diphenylcyclopropenone sensitization with weekly scalp DPC. TCRdb itself ran the RACE reads through MiXCR, one entry per CDR3 protein. The sample lists under 200,000 distinct CDR3 sequences, 28% seen once, with 2.1% in the top ten. Source: whole blood, taken in connection with sensitization to the hapten diphenylcyclopropenone (DPC). The source is a woman aged 18-30 years with alopecia areata. Some clones in this sample may be carry-over from other donors' samples.

The chain couples TRBV7-2 to TRBJ2-3; D uncertain. The germline gives CDR1 SGHTA, CDR2 FQGNSA. V dropped 5 bases and J dropped 2 bases, with 11 bases sitting between them. The CDR3 totals 14 residues. DNA for the CDR3: TGTGCCAGCAGCCCCGGATTCGCCACAGATACGCAGTATTTT. As protein: CASSPGFATDTQYF.

This clonotype was seen once. V and J are TRBV5-1 and TRBJ2-5, with D tentatively TRBD1 or TRBD2 (5 bases each). CDR1 is SGHRS, CDR2 YFSETQ, per germline. There are 16 residues in the CDR3. Trimming shortened V by 4 bases and J by 2 bases, and 18 bases separated the two germline ends. CDR3 in DNA: TGCGCCAGCAGCCAGATAACAGGTTCGGGACAAGAGACCCAGTACTTC. Amino acids: CASSQITGSGQETQYF.

Worth noting for this clonotype: One end of the junction does not line up with germline, which may come from a read error. The chain couples TRBV7-3 to TRBJ2-1; 8 nucleotides match TRBD2. There are 14 residues in the CDR3. CDR1 and CDR2 (germline): SGHTA, FQGTGA. The DNA of the CDR3 is TGTGCCAGCACCTTAAGCGGGAGAGGTTATGAGCAGTTCTTC. Encoded protein: CASTLSGRGYEQFF.

This sequence joins TRBV19 and TRBJ2-7; TRBD2 is a possible D gene (7 bases). Per the germline V gene, CDR1 is LNHDA and CDR2 is SQIVND (reference sequence). The CDR3 sequence is 15 residues long. V was trimmed by 6 bases and J by 7 bases, leaving 22 bases between them. CDR3 bases: TGTGCCAGTAGCACCCCCCGGGGGGCCGGTGGTGAGCAGTACTTC. It is translated as CASSTPRGAGGEQYF.

This clonotype was counted many times. The chain combines TRBV7-7 with TRBJ2-1; D ambiguous. V gave up 3 bases and J gave up 9 bases, with 12 bases separating them. CDR1 and CDR2 (germline): SSHAT, FNYEAQ (reference sequence). The CDR3 length is 13 residues. CDR3: CASSFGSLGEQFF. The CDR3 DNA sequence: TGTGCCAGCAGCTTCGGTAGTTTGGGTGAGCAGTTCTTC.

The chain employs TRBV7-9 and TRBJ2-2, with D possibly matching TRBD1 (6 bases). The germline V gene has CDR1 SEHNR and CDR2 FQNEAQ (reference sequence). This CDR3 comprises 15 residues. V was pared by 5 bases and J by 6 bases, with 16 bases between. CDR3 sequence: CASSAKNRDAGELFF. The CDR3 nucleotides read TGTGCCAGCAGCGCTAAGAACAGGGATGCCGGGGAGCTGTTTTTT. Filled out from reference TRBV7-9 and TRBJ2-2, the complete variable domain reads DTGVSQNPRHKITKRGQNVTFRCDPISEHNRLYWYRQTLGQGPEFLTYFQNEAQLEKSRLLSDRFSAERPKGSFSTLEIQRTEQGDSAMYLCASSAKNRDAGELFFGEGSRLTVL.

V is TRBV3-1 and J is TRBJ1-5, with D unclear. The CDR3 is 15 amino acids. Germline-derived CDR1 and CDR2 are LGHDT and YNNKEL (reference sequence). The V end was cut by 4 bases, the J end by 2 bases, with 12 bases between. For the CDR3, the DNA is TGTGCCAGCAGCCCAGCAATCACGGGCAATCAGCCCCAGCATTTT. It codes for CASSPAITGNQPQHF. Combining the CDR3 with reference TRBV3-1 and TRBJ1-5 gives the whole variable domain DTAVSQTPKYLVTQMGNDKSIKCEQNLGHDTMYWYKQDSKKFLKIMFSYNNKELIINETVPNRFSPKSPDKAHLNLHINSLELGDSAVYFCASSPAITGNQPQHFGDGTRLSIL.

This clonotype was picked up a small number of times. The chain uses TRBV10-3 and TRBJ2-2, with TRBD2 matching 12 bases. CDR1 and CDR2 from the germline V gene are ENHRY and SYGVKD. The CDR3 totals 15 residues. Unmatched junction bases numbered 2, after V lost 3 bases and J lost 6 bases. This chain's CDR3 is CAISDWTSGAGELFF. The CDR3 DNA sequence: TGTGCCATCAGTGACTGGACTAGCGGGGCCGGGGAGCTGTTTTTT.

J is TRBJ2-1 and V is TRBV3-1; TRBD1 aligns across 7 bases. Germline V gene data show CDR1 as LGHDT and CDR2 as YNNKEL (reference sequence). The ends lost 3 bases at V and 11 bases at J; junction bases unmatched: 4. This CDR3 spans 12 amino acids. The CDR3 protein is CASSHRTGKQFF. CDR3 coding DNA: TGTGCCAGCAGCCACAGGACAGGCAAGCAGTTCTTC.

This chain uses TRBV10-3 with TRBJ2-7, with unresolved D. The CDR3 covers 13 residues. V was cut by 0 bases and J by 5 bases, with 8 bases left in between. Germline assignment: CDR1 ENHRY and CDR2 SYGVKD. DNA for the CDR3: TGTGCCATCAGTGAGTCGACTCGTCACGAGCAGTACTTC. Protein sequence: CAISESTRHEQYF.

This chain connects TRBV18 to TRBJ2-7, with 7 bases matching TRBD2. This CDR3 has 13 residues. Germline V gene lookup returns CDR1 KGHSH and CDR2 LQKENI. Trimming at V came to 4 bases and at J to 6 bases, leaving 6 bases not matched to a gene. CDR3 nucleotides: TGTGCCAGCTCACAAGGACTAGAGGGCGAGCAGTACTTC. Amino acids: CASSQGLEGEQYF.

This rearrangement joins TRBV4-1 to TRBJ1-6; D unresolved. Germline values: CDR1 MGHRA, CDR2 YSYEKL. CDR3 length equals 13 residues. Trimming cost V 4 bases and J 11 bases, with 12 bases left between them. The CDR3 DNA is TGCGCCAGCAGCCCTGACACTACAACACCCCTCCACTTT. It is translated as CASSPDTTTPLHF.

This clonotype turned up a few times. This chain uses TRBV12-3 or TRBV12-4 with TRBJ2-3, with 10 nucleotides matching TRBD2. The CDR3 is made up of 14 amino acids. V shed 5 bases, J shed 6 bases, and the junction held 5 bases outside the gene matches. CDR3 region: CASSKKTSGDTQYF. DNA for the CDR3: TGTGCCAGCAGTAAAAAGACTAGCGGGGATACGCAGTATTTT.

This clonotype was counted between two and nine times. This sequence joins TRBV6-5 and TRBJ2-1, with TRBD1 matching over 8 bases. V was clipped by 5 bases and J by 2 bases; unmatched bases: 5. Per germline, CDR1 MNHEY and CDR2 SVGAGI. The CDR3 extends over 15 amino acids. The CDR3 loop is CASSLGTGPYNEQFF. The CDR3 coding sequence is TGTGCCAGCAGTCTGGGGACAGGACCCTACAATGAGCAGTTCTTC.

The chain couples TRBV29-1 to TRBJ2-1; TRBD1 matches 7 bases. The trim removed 4 bases at V and 6 bases at J, leaving 6 bases unmatched. This CDR3 comprises 13 residues. CDR1 is SQVTM, CDR2 ANQGSEA, per germline. CDR3 sequence reads: CSVGRGRVNEQFF. The CDR3 DNA reads as TGCAGCGTTGGAAGGGGGCGCGTCAATGAGCAGTTCTTC.

The chain links TRBV5-1 to TRBJ2-3, with 10 bases that match TRBD2. The trim removed 0 bases at V and 5 bases at J, leaving 6 bases unmatched. This CDR3 spans 16 amino acids. Germline V lookup: CDR1 SGHRS, CDR2 YFSETQ. The CDR3 is CASSLGLAGAGDTQYF. The CDR3 DNA sequence: TGCGCCAGCAGCTTGGGGCTAGCGGGAGCGGGAGATACGCAGTATTTT.

The chain carries TRBV5-1 and TRBJ2-2; perhaps TRBD1 as D (5 bases). V lost 4 bases and J 0 bases, leaving 16 bases between the germline ends. The CDR3 runs 17 residues. The germline V gene encodes CDR1 SGHRS and CDR2 YFSETQ. The DNA of the CDR3 is TGCGCCAGCAGCATTGTCTCCCGGACACCGAACACCGGGGAGCTGTTTTTT. Translating it yields CASSIVSRTPNTGELFF. Together with reference TRBV5-1 and TRBJ2-2, the CDR3 gives the full variable domain: KAGVTQTPRYLIKTRGQQVTLSCSPISGHRSVSWYQQTPGQGLQFLFEYFSETQRNKGNFPGRFSGRQFSNSRSEMNVSTLELGDSALYLCASSIVSRTPNTGELFFGEGSRLTVL.

As for this clonotype: The CDR3 does not close with the conserved phenylalanine or tryptophan, likely indicating a read error. The gene calls are TRBV3-1 and TRBJ2-3; D could derive from TRBD1 or TRBD2 (5 bases each). V was shortened by 2 bases and J by 0 bases, with 12 bases between the two germline ends. Germline V gene sequence: CDR1 LGHDT, CDR2 YNNKEL (reference sequence). The CDR3 has 16 residues. CDR3 DNA sequence: TGTGCCAGCAGCCAACTGGGGCTAGCAAGCACAGATACGCAGTATCTT. It codes for CASSQLGLASTDTQYL.

The V gene is TRBV7-9, the J gene TRBJ2-2; D call uncertain. This CDR3 spans 13 amino acids. CDR1 is SEHNR and CDR2 is FQNEAQ in the germline V gene (reference sequence). V lost 5 bases and J 4 bases, leaving 8 bases between the germline ends. The CDR3 protein is CASSPAGTGELFF. The DNA for the CDR3 is TGTGCCAGCAGCCCAGCAGGCACCGGGGAGCTGTTTTTT. Combining the CDR3 with reference TRBV7-9 and TRBJ2-2 gives the whole variable domain DTGVSQNPRHKITKRGQNVTFRCDPISEHNRLYWYRQTLGQGPEFLTYFQNEAQLEKSRLLSDRFSAERPKGSFSTLEIQRTEQGDSAMYLCASSPAGTGELFFGEGSRLTVL.

This clonotype was observed a few times. A read error is possible here, since a much larger clone lies one base away. The V and J genes are TRBV11-3 and TRBJ1-1; D not certain. CDR1 SGHNT and CDR2 YENEEA come from the germline V gene. V was trimmed by 4 bases and J by 1 base, leaving 1 base between them. The CDR3 covers 11 residues. The CDR3 DNA sequence: TGTGCCAGCAGCTGGAACACTGAAGCTTTCTTT. This sequence encodes CASSWNTEAFF.

There are a few counts of this clonotype. The V and J genes are TRBV29-1 and TRBJ1-2; D is perhaps TRBD1 (5 bases). The germline V gene encodes CDR1 SQVTM and CDR2 ANQGSEA. Trimming cost V 1 base and J 4 bases, with 13 bases left between them. This CDR3 has 14 residues. CDR3 DNA: TGCAGCGTTGAAGTGGGCAGGGAAGGCTATGGCTACACCTTC. As protein: CSVEVGREGYGYTF.

The rearrangement joins TRBV10-2 to TRBJ2-1; 9 bases agree with TRBD2. The CDR3 is 14 residues long. Germline-derived CDR1 and CDR2 are WSHSY and SAAADI. J gave up 7 bases and V 2 bases, and 3 bases lay outside the gene matches. DNA of the CDR3: TGCGCCAGCAGTGAGAGGCTAGCGGGGAATGAGCAGTTCTTC. Its protein is CASSERLAGNEQFF.